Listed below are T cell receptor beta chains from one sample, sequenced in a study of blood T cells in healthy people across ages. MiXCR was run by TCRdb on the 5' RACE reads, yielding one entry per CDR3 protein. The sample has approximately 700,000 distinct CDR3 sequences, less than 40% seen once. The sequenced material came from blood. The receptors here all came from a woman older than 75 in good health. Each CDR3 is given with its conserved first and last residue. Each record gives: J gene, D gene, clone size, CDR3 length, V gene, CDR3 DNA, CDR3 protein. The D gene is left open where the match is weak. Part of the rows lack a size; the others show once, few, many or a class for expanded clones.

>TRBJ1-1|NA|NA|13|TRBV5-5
TGTGCCAGCGTCTGGGCGGGGGGCACTGAAGCTTTCTTT
CASVWAGGTEAFF
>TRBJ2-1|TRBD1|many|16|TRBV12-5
TGTGCTAGTGGTTTATCGCTCGGACAGGGTGGCAATGAGCAGTTCTTC
CASGLSLGQGGNEQFF
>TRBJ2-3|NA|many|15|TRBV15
TGTGCCACCAGCATCTCAACTGGGGGAGCAGATACGCAGTATTTT
CATSISTGGADTQYF
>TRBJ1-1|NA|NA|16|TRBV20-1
TGCAGTGCTAGCCGCCAGGTACTCTCATCGGGCACTGAAGCTTTCTTT
CSASRQVLSSGTEAFF
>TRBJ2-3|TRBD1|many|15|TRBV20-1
TGCAGTGCTGAGATCGTAACAGGGGACATAGATACGCAGTATTTT
CSAEIVTGDIDTQYF
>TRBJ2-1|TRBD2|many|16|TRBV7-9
TGTGCCAGCAGCCGTAGCGGGGGGGCACTCTACAATGAGCAGTTCTTC
CASSRSGGALYNEQFF
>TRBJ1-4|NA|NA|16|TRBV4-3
TGCGCCAGCAGCCAAGATTCGGAGGACGGGAATGAAAAACTGTTTTTT
CASSQDSEDGNEKLFF
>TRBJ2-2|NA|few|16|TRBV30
TGTGCCTGGAGTGTCTACACAGGGTTTAACACCGGGGAGCTGTTTTTT
CAWSVYTGFNTGELFF
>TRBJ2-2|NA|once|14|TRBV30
TGTGCCTGGAGAAGGCAGGAGAACACCGGGGAGCTGTTTTTT
CAWRRQENTGELFF
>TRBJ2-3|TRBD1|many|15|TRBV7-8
TGTGCCAGCAGCTTCAACAGGGGATCGACAGATACGCAGTATTTT
CASSFNRGSTDTQYF
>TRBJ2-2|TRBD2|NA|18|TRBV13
TGTGCCAGCAGCCCCCAACTAGCGGGGGGGACGAACACCGGGGAGCTGTTTTTT
CASSPQLAGGTNTGELFF
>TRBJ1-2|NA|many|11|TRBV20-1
TGCAGTGCTTATGGAGAATGGGGCTACACCTTC
CSAYGEWGYTF
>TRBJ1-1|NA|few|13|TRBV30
TGTGCCTGGAGTGTACTTCGGAACACTGAAGCTTTCTTT
CAWSVLRNTEAFF
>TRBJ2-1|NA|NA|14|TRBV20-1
TGCAGTGCTAGATCGAGAAGCTCCCACAATGAGCAGTTCTTC
CSARSRSSHNEQFF
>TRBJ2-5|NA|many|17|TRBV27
TGTGCCAGCAGTTCTCGCGGTAATCCAATCAACCAAGAGACCCAGTACTTC
CASSSRGNPINQETQYF
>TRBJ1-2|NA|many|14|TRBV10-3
TGTGCCGTGACACTCGGGGCAGGAAACTATGGCTACACCTTC
CAVTLGAGNYGYTF
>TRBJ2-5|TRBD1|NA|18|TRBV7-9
TGTGCCAGCAGCTCCTTTGGACAGGGAAGTTGGGGCCAAGAGACCCAGTACTTC
CASSSFGQGSWGQETQYF
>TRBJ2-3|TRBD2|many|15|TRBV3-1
TGTGCCAGCAGCCAACCAGCGGGGGGGCCGGATACGCAGTATTTT
CASSQPAGGPDTQYF